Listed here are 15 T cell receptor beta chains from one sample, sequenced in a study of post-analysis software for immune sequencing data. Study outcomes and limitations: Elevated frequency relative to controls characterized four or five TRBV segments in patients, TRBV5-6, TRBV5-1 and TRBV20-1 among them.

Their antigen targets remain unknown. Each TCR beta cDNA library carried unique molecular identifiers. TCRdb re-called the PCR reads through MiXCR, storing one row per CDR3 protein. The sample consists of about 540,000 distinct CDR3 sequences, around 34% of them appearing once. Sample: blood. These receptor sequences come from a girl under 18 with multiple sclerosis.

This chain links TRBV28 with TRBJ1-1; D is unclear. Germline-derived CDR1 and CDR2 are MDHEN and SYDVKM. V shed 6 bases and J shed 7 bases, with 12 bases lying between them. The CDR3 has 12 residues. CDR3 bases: TGTGCCAGCAGAACGACTTTGGGTGAAGCTTTCTTT. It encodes CASRTTLGEAFF.

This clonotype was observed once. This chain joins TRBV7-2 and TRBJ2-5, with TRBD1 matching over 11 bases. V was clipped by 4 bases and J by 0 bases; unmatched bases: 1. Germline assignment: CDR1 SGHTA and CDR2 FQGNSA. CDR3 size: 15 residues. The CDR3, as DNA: TGTGCCAGCAGCTCGGGACAGGGGGACCAAGAGACCCAGTACTTC. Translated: CASSSGQGDQETQYF.

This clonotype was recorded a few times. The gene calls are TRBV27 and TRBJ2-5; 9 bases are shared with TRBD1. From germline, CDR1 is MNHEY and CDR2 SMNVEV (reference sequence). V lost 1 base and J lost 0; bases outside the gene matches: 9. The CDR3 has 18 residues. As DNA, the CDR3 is TGTGCCAGCAGTTTATATGTTTCCGGGACAGGGCACCAAGAGACCCAGTACTTC. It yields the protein CASSLYVSGTGHQETQYF.

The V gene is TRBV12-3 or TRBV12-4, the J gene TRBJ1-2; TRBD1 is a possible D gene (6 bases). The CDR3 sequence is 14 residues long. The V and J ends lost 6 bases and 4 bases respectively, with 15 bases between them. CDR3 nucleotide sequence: TGTGCCAGCAGCTTTATGACAGGAACCTATGGCTACACCTTC. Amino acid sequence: CASSFMTGTYGYTF.

The CDR3 reads CSAHGTGDNSPLHF. The CDR3 DNA sequence: TGCAGTGCTCACGGGACAGGGGATAATTCACCCCTCCACTTT. This chain links TRBV20-1 with TRBJ1-6; 10 bases map to TRBD1. Germline CDR1 DFQATT, CDR2 SNEGSKA (reference sequence). The CDR3 has 14 amino acids. V was clipped by 5 bases and J by 5 bases; unmatched bases: 3.

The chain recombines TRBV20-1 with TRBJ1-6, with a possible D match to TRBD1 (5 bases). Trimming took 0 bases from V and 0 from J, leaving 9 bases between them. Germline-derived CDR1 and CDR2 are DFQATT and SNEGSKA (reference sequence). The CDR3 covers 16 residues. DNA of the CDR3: TGCAGTGCTAGAGATGGGGCAGTCTCCTATAATTCACCCCTCCACTTT. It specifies CSARDGAVSYNSPLHF.

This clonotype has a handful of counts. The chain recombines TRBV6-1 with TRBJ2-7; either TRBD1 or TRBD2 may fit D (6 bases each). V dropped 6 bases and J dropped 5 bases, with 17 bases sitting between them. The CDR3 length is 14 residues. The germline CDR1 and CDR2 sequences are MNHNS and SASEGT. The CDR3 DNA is TGTGCCAGCAGCTATGGGGGGCCTGGAAACGAGCAGTACTTC. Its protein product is CASSYGGPGNEQYF.

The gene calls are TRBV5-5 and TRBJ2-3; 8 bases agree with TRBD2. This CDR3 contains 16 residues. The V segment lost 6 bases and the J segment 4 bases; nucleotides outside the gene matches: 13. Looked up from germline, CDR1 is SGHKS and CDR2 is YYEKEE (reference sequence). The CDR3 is CASTPTPGGPSDTQYF. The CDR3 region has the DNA TGTGCCAGCACCCCAACCCCGGGGGGGCCGTCAGATACGCAGTATTTT.

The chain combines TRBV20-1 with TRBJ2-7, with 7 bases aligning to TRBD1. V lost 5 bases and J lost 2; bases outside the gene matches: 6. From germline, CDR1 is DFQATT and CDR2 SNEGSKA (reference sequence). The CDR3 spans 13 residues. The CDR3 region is CSAGRTGTYEQYF. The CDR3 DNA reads TGCAGTGCTGGAAGGACAGGTACCTACGAGCAGTACTTC.

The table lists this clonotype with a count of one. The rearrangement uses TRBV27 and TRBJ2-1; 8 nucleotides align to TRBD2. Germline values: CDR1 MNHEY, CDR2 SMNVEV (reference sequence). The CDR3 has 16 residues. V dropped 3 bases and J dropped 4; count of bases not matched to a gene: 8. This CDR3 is CASSFPLGGGYNEQFF. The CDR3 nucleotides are TGTGCCAGCAGTTTCCCCCTGGGCGGGGGGTACAATGAGCAGTTCTTC.

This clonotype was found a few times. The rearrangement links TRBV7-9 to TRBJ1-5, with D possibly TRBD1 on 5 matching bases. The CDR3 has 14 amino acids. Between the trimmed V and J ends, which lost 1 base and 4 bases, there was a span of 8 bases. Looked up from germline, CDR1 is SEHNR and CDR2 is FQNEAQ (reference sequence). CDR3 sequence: CASSLESGNQPQHF. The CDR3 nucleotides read TGTGCCAGCAGCTTAGAGTCAGGGAATCAGCCCCAGCATTTT.

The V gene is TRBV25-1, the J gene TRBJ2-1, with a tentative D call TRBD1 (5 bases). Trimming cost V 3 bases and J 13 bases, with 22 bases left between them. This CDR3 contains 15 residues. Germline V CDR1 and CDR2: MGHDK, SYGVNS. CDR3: CASSEALGPETGQFF. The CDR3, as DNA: TGTGCCAGCAGTGAGGCCCTGGGGCCGGAGACGGGCCAGTTCTTC.

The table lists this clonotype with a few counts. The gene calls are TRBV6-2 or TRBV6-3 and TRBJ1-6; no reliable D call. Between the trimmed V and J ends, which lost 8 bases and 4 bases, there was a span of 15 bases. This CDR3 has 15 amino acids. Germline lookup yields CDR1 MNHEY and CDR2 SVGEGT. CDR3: CASSSIEGYNSPLHF. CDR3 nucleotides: TGTGCCAGCTCGAGTATAGAGGGTTATAATTCACCCCTCCACTTT.

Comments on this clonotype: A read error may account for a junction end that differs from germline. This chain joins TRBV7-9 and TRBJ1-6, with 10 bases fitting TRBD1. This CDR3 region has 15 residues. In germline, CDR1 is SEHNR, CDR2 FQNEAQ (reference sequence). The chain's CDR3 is CASSFTGTGDSPPHF. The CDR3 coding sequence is TGTGCCAGCAGCTTCACCGGGACAGGGGATTCACCCCCCCACTTT.

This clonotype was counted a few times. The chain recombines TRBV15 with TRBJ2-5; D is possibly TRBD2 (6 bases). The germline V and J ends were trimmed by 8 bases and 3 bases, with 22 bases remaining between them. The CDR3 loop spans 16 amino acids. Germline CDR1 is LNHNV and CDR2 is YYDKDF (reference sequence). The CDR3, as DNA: TGTGCCACCCGATTAATCGGGGGTATGAACGAAGAGACCCAGTACTTC. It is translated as CATRLIGGMNEETQYF.